These 20 T cell receptor beta chains came from one sample sequenced in a study of blood T cell repertoires in COVID-19. Assay used: immunoSEQ multiplex PCR; TCRdb lists only in-frame clones, some missing. The sample includes 150,000 or so clones, about 80% of them seen just once. Sample: PBMCs or T cells enriched from blood (not recorded which). Every receptor here comes from a man in his fifties or sixties who had recovered from COVID-19.

The rearrangement links TRBV5-6 to TRBJ2-3, with D perhaps matching TRBD2 (6 bases). CDR3 length: 16 residues. The V end was cut by 1 base, the J end by 2 bases, with 14 bases between. The germline gives CDR1 SGHDT, CDR2 YYEEEE. CDR3 sequence: CASSLWASVYTDTQYF. The DNA of the CDR3 is TGTGCCAGCAGCTTGTGGGCTAGCGTTTACACAGATACGCAGTATTTT. Complete variable domain (other parts from reference TRBV5-6 and TRBJ2-3): DAGVTQSPTHLIKTRGQQVTLRCSPKSGHDTVSWYQQALGQGPQFIFQYYEEEERQRGNFPDRFSGHQFPNYSSELNVNALLLGDSALYLCASSLWASVYTDTQYFGPGTRLTVL.

The chain joins TRBV19 to TRBJ1-2, with D tentatively TRBD1 (6 bases). V was shortened by 11 bases and J by 6 bases, with 25 bases between the two germline ends. Germline V gene lookup returns CDR1 LNHDA and CDR2 SQIVND (reference sequence). This CDR3 is 15 amino acids long. As DNA, the CDR3 is TGTGCCTCAATCAGAACAGGGATGGGGCACAATGGCTACACCTTC. Its translation is CASIRTGMGHNGYTF.

The chain couples TRBV3-1 (or the pseudogene TRBV3-2) to TRBJ2-7; 8 nucleotides align to TRBD1. CDR1 is LGHDT, CDR2 YNNKEL, per germline (reference sequence). This CDR3 has 12 residues. Trimming removed 8 bases from V and 4 bases from J; junction bases left unmatched: 4. The DNA of the CDR3 is TGTGCCAGCGAAGACAGGGGTTACGAGCAGTACTTC. This translates into CASEDRGYEQYF.

This clone was detected only a few times. The V and J genes are TRBV19 and TRBJ2-3; TRBD2 aligns across 8 bases. The trim removed 1 base at V and 8 bases at J, leaving 11 bases unmatched. The germline gives CDR1 LNHDA, CDR2 SQIVND (reference sequence). This CDR3 region has 16 residues. The CDR3, as DNA: TGTGCCAGTAGTATAGGTACTAGCGGACCTCGGGGTACGCAGTATTTT. Translating gives CASSIGTSGPRGTQYF.

The chain couples TRBV5-1 to TRBJ1-1; 7 bases are shared with TRBD1. The length of the CDR3 is 14 residues. Germline V CDR1 and CDR2: SGHRS, YFSETQ. V shed 4 bases, J shed 3 bases, and the junction held 6 bases outside the gene matches. The CDR3 is CASSPGDRHTEAFF. In DNA form, the CDR3 reads TGCGCCAGCAGCCCAGGGGACAGACACACTGAAGCTTTCTTT.

This rearrangement joins TRBV6-5 to TRBJ2-7; TRBD1 is a possible D gene (6 bases). The germline gives CDR1 MNHEY, CDR2 SVGAGI. With 2 bases removed from V and 3 bases from J, the gap between germline ends came to 14 bases. This CDR3 has 15 amino acids. The CDR3: CASSYDLGDNYEQYF. CDR3 sequence (DNA): TGTGCCAGCAGTTACGATCTCGGGGACAACTACGAGCAGTACTTC.

The chain is built from TRBV6-6 and TRBJ1-6, with 8 bases lining up with TRBD1. V was pared by 8 bases and J by 7 bases, with 16 bases of the junction left unmatched. The CDR3 totals 17 residues. The germline V gene encodes CDR1 MNHNY and CDR2 SVGAGI (reference sequence). The CDR3 DNA reads TGTGCCAGCGGTCCAAATTCAAGACAGGGGAGGAATTCACCCCTCCACTTT. Residues: CASGPNSRQGRNSPLHF.

The chain couples TRBV5-1 to TRBJ2-1; TRBD1 agrees at 7 bases. CDR1 and CDR2 from the germline V gene are SGHRS and YFSETQ. This CDR3 region has 14 residues. Unmatched junction bases numbered 13, after V lost 3 bases and J lost 13 bases. The CDR3 nucleotides read TGCGCCAGCAGCTGGGGCGCCGCCGGGACAGAACAGTTCTTC. Translation gives CASSWGAAGTEQFF. The whole variable domain, remainder taken from reference TRBV5-1 and TRBJ2-1, is KAGVTQTPRYLIKTRGQQVTLSCSPISGHRSVSWYQQTPGQGLQFLFEYFSETQRNKGNFPGRFSGRQFSNSRSEMNVSTLELGDSALYLCASSWGAAGTEQFFGPGTRLTVL.

The chain links TRBV4-1 to TRBJ1-1; D remains ambiguous. The V gene lost 1 base and the J gene lost 0 bases, with 18 bases spanning the gap. This CDR3 region has 18 residues. The germline gives CDR1 MGHRA, CDR2 YSYEKL. The CDR3 DNA reads as TGCGCCAGCAGCCAAGGTTTACTAGGGAGGAGCCTGAACACTGAAGCTTTCTTT. Encoded protein: CASSQGLLGRSLNTEAFF.

This clone was observed a single time. The rearrangement joins TRBV20-1 to TRBJ1-2; maybe TRBD1 (5 bases). The CDR3 is 13 residues long. V was shortened by 3 bases and J by 8 bases, with 16 bases between the two germline ends. Germline V gene lookup returns CDR1 DFQATT and CDR2 SNEGSKA (reference sequence). Here the CDR3 reads CSASRGQGGGYTF. The CDR3 nucleotides are TGCAGTGCTAGTAGGGGTCAGGGTGGGGGCTACACCTTC.

This chain joins TRBV4-3 and TRBJ2-2; a weak D match, TRBD2 (6 bases). Looked up from germline, CDR1 is LGHNA and CDR2 is YSLEER. V was pared by 1 base and J by 0 bases, with 6 bases between. This CDR3 is built from 15 residues. The DNA of the CDR3 is TGCGCCAGCAGCCAAGGGACTACGAACACCGGGGAGCTGTTTTTT. Its translation is CASSQGTTNTGELFF.

This sequence joins TRBV29-1 and TRBJ2-7; D is possibly TRBD2 (6 bases). This CDR3 has 14 residues. The germline V and J ends were trimmed by 4 bases and 2 bases, with 15 bases remaining between them. Per the germline V gene, CDR1 is SQVTM and CDR2 is ANQGSEA. In nucleotides, the CDR3 is TGCAGCGTTGTCCTCGGGACTGGGACCTACGAGCAGTACTTC. As protein: CSVVLGTGTYEQYF.

This rearrangement joins TRBV2 to TRBJ1-6; D gene unclear. The CDR3 consists of 14 residues. The V end lost 6 bases, the J end lost 10 bases, and 16 bases lay between the germline ends. CDR1 is SNHLY, CDR2 FYNNEI, per germline. CDR3 bases: TGTGCCAGCAGCCGAGGGAGGGCCGGATCACCCCTCCACTTT. Translated, it gives CASSRGRAGSPLHF. Full variable domain (rest looked up from reference TRBV2 and TRBJ1-6): EPEVTQTPSHQVTQMGQEVILRCVPISNHLYFYWYRQILGQKVEFLVSFYNNEISEKSEIFDDQFSVERPDGSNFTLKIRSTKLEDSAMYFCASSRGRAGSPLHFGNGTRLTVT.

The chain has TRBV7-9 and TRBJ1-1; the D is unclear. CDR3 size: 13 residues. V was pared by 3 bases and J by 10 bases, with 15 bases between. Per the germline V gene, CDR1 is SEHNR and CDR2 is FQNEAQ (reference sequence). The CDR3 spells CASSFPDPRGAFF. The CDR3 coding sequence is TGTGCCAGCAGCTTCCCGGATCCTCGAGGAGCTTTCTTT.

The genes are TRBV9 and TRBJ2-2; tentative D call: TRBD1 (6 bases). The CDR3 is made up of 15 amino acids. Trimming removed 0 bases from V and 4 bases from J, with 10 bases in between. Germline values: CDR1 SGDLS, CDR2 YYNGEE. CDR3 DNA sequence: TGTGCCAGCAGCGTAGGTGTCAGGGGCACCGGGGAGCTGTTTTTT. Translation: CASSVGVRGTGELFF.

V usage is TRBV5-1 and J usage is TRBJ2-5, with TRBD1 as a possible D gene (5 bases). Deletions cut 1 base from V and 4 bases from J, with 11 bases between. Germline V lookup: CDR1 SGHRS, CDR2 YFSETQ. The CDR3 has 14 residues. The CDR3 coding sequence is TGCGCCAGCAGCTTGAAGGGCAGGGCAGAGACCCAGTACTTC. Its protein product is CASSLKGRAETQYF.

CDR3: CASSWRREAEAFF. The CDR3 DNA sequence: TGTGCCAGCAGCTGGCGCAGGGAGGCTGAAGCTTTCTTT. The chain links TRBV5-8 to TRBJ1-1, with D tentatively TRBD1 (5 bases). This CDR3 region has 13 residues. V was trimmed by 3 bases and J by 6 bases, leaving 12 bases between them. Germline-derived CDR1 and CDR2 are SGHTS and YDEGEE.

This chain connects TRBV10-3 to TRBJ1-1, with 10 bases that match TRBD1. The CDR3 is made up of 14 amino acids. V was pared by 6 bases and J by 5 bases, with 6 bases of the junction left unmatched. Germline CDR1 reads ENHRY; CDR2 reads SYGVKD. In nucleotides, the CDR3 is TGTGCCATCAGGACAGGGGGCACCGCAACTGAAGCTTTCTTT. This encodes CAIRTGGTATEAFF.

The gene calls are TRBV4-3 and TRBJ1-5; D unresolved. The ends were cut back, 0 bases at V and 6 bases at J, with 6 bases in the middle. Germline CDR1 and CDR2: LGHNA and YSLEER. The CDR3 has 13 amino acids. The CDR3 is CASSQELGQPQHF. The CDR3 nucleotides are TGCGCCAGCAGCCAAGAGCTCGGTCAGCCCCAGCATTTT.

This chain connects TRBV2 to TRBJ1-4; 7 positions agree with TRBD1. Per the germline V gene, CDR1 is SNHLY and CDR2 is FYNNEI. The CDR3 totals 15 residues. V lost 5 bases to trimming and J lost 7 bases; unmatched junction nucleotides: 10. The CDR3 loop reads CASSIQGKGGEKLFF. The CDR3 coding sequence is TGTGCCAGCAGTATACAGGGGAAGGGCGGTGAAAAACTGTTTTTT.